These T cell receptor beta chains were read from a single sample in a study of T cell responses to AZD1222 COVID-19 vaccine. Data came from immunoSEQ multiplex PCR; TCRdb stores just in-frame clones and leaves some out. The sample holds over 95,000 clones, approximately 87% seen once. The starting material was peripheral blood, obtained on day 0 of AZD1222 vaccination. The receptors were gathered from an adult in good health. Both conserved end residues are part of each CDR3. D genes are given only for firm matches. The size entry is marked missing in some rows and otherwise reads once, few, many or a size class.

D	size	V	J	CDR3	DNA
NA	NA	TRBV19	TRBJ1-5	CASSPRGADVYSNQPQHF	TGTGCCAGTAGTCCGCGGGGGGCGGACGTCTATAGCAATCAGCCCCAGCATTTT
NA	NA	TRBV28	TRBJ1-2	CASSLTLGGFYGYTF	TGTGCCAGCAGTTTAACTTTGGGGGGTTTCTATGGCTACACCTTC
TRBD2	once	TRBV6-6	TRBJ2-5	CASSYQGGGETQYF	TGTGCCAGCAGTTATCAGGGCGGGGGAGAGACCCAGTACTTC
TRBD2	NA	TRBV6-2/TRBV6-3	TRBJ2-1	CASSQTTSGYNEQFF	TGTGCCAGCAGTCAGACGACTAGCGGTTACAATGAGCAGTTCTTC
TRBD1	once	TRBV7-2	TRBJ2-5	CASSETGPQETQYF	TGTGCCAGCAGCGAGACAGGGCCGCAAGAGACCCAGTACTTC
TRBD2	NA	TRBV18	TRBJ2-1	CASSPSGTSGSDEQFF	TGTGCCAGCTCACCAAGCGGGACTAGCGGGAGCGATGAGCAGTTCTTC
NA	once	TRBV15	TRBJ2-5	CATSREGGQGSKTQYF	TGTGCCACCAGCAGAGAGGGGGGCCAGGGGTCGAAGACCCAGTACTTC
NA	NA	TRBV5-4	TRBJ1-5	CASSSWVRDPGFYSNQPQHF	TGTGCCAGCAGCTCTTGGGTACGAGATCCGGGTTTTTATAGCAATCAGCCCCAGCATTTT
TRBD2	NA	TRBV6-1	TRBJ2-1	CASSEGGAGGLSYNEQFF	TGTGCCAGCAGTGAAGGGGGCGCGGGAGGACTCTCCTACAATGAGCAGTTCTTC
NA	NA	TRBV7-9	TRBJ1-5	CASSLSSQPQHF	TGTGCCAGCAGCTTATCGAGTCAGCCCCAGCATTTT
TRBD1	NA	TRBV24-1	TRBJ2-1	CATSDTGQGGYNEQFF	TGTGCCACCAGTGACACGGGACAGGGAGGCTACAATGAGCAGTTCTTC
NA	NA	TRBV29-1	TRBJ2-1	CSVVRAVGGNEQFF	TGCAGCGTTGTTCGAGCGGTCGGCGGCAATGAGCAGTTCTTC
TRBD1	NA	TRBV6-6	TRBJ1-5	CASSRNRGGSNQPQHF	TGTGCCAGCAGCCGAAACAGGGGTGGAAGCAATCAGCCCCAGCATTTT
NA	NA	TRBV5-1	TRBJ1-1	CASSLGQYRNTEAFF	TGCGCCAGCAGCTTGGGACAGTACCGGAACACTGAAGCTTTCTTT
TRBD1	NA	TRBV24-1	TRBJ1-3	CATSVTGQGRPDRRNTIYF	TGTGCCACCAGTGTCACGGGACAGGGCAGGCCCGACAGGAGAAACACCATATATTTT
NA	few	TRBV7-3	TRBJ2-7	CASSLLTSCRIYYEQYF	TGTGCCAGCAGCTTACTCACGTCTTGCCGCATTTATTACGAGCAGTACTTC
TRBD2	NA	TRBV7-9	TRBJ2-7	CASSLVLGLTTDPPYEQYF	TGTGCCAGCAGCTTAGTACTGGGACTAACAACAGATCCTCCCTACGAGCAGTACTTC
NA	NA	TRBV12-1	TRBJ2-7	CASTSQTSGSFAALSYEQYF	TGTGCCAGCACCTCTCAGACTAGCGGGAGTTTCGCGGCCCTCTCCTACGAGCAGTACTTC
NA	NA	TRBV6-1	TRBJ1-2	CASSEYQGTHYGYTF	TGTGCCAGCAGTGAATATCAAGGAACACACTATGGCTACACCTTC
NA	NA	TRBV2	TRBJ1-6	CASSHPKNSPLHF	TGTGCCAGCAGTCACCCAAAAAATTCACCCCTCCACTTT
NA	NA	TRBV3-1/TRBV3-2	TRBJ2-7	CASSPRTGREQYF	TGTGCCAGCAGCCCAAGAACCGGGCGCGAGCAGTACTTC
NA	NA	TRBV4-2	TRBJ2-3	CASSQSLGARSTDTQYF	TGTGCCAGCAGCCAGTCACTCGGGGCTAGGAGTACAGATACGCAGTATTTT
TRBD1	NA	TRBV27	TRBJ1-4	CASSFGTGKLFF	TGTGCCAGCAGCTTCGGGACAGGGAAACTGTTTTTT
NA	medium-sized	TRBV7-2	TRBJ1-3	CASSLDRGGNTIYF	TGTGCCAGCAGCTTGGACAGAGGTGGAAACACCATATATTTT
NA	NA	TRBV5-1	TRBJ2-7	CASTSDSGYEQYF	TGCGCCAGCACCTCAGACTCTGGCTACGAGCAGTACTTC
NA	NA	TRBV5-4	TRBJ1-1	CASSLSGGHTEAFF	TGTGCCAGCAGCTTGTCCGGGGGCCACACTGAAGCTTTCTTT
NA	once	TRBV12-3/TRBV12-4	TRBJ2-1	CASSPRDNEQFF	TGTGCCAGCAGTCCCCGGGACAATGAGCAGTTCTTC
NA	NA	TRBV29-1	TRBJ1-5	CSVADGSSNQPQHF	TGCAGCGTTGCAGACGGGAGTAGCAATCAGCCCCAGCATTTT
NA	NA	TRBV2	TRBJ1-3	CASRGDGGNTIYF	TGTGCCAGCAGGGGGGATGGTGGAAACACCATATATTTT
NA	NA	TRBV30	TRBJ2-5	CAWSLTEETQYF	TGTGCCTGGAGTCTAACAGAAGAGACCCAGTACTTC
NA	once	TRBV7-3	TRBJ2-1	CASSPTRFDEQFF	TGTGCCAGCAGTCCGACCCGCTTCGATGAGCAGTTCTTC
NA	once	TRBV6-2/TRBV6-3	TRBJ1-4	CASSYSSVRRGLAEKLFF	TGTGCCAGCAGTTACTCGAGTGTGCGTCGGGGCCTTGCGGAAAAACTGTTTTTT
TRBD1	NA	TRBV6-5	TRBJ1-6	CASGTDNSPLHF	TGTGCCAGCGGGACAGATAATTCACCCCTCCACTTT
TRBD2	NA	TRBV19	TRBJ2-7	CASSIRLRNRGAYEQYF	TGTGCCAGTAGTATTAGGCTCCGGAACCGGGGGGCCTACGAGCAGTACTTC
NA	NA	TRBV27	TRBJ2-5	CASSQGETQYF	TGTGCCAGCAGCCAAGGGGAGACCCAGTACTTC
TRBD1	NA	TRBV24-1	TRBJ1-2	CATSRTGSSGYTF	TGTGCCACCAGTCGGACAGGGTCGAGTGGCTACACCTTC
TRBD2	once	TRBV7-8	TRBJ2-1	CASSWTSGGISYNEQFF	TGTGCCAGCAGCTGGACTAGCGGAGGGATCTCCTACAATGAGCAGTTCTTC
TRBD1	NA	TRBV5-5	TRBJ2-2	CASSFGTANTGELFF	TGTGCCAGCAGCTTCGGGACAGCGAACACCGGGGAGCTGTTTTTT
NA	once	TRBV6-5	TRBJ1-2	CASSRLGREYGYTF	TGTGCCAGCAGCCGGCTTGGGAGGGAATATGGCTACACCTTC
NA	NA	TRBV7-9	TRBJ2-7	CASSLRSYEQYF	TGTGCCAGCAGCTTACGCTCCTACGAGCAGTACTTC
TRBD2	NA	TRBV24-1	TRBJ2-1	CATSDRLAGGLYEQFF	TGTGCCACCAGTGACAGACTAGCGGGAGGGTTATATGAGCAGTTCTTC
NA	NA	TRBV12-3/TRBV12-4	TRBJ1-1	CASSVGQNTEAFF	TGTGCCAGCAGTGTAGGACAGAACACTGAAGCTTTCTTT
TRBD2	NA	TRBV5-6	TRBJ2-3	CASGGLAGGTDTQYF	TGTGCCAGCGGGGGGCTAGCGGGAGGCACAGATACGCAGTATTTT
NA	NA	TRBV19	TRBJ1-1	CASSNTGMNTEAFF	TGTGCCAGTAGTAACACTGGAATGAACACTGAAGCTTTCTTT
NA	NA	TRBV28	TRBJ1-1	CASSGTGLTNTEAFF	TGTGCCAGCAGCGGAACAGGGCTTACTAACACTGAAGCTTTCTTT